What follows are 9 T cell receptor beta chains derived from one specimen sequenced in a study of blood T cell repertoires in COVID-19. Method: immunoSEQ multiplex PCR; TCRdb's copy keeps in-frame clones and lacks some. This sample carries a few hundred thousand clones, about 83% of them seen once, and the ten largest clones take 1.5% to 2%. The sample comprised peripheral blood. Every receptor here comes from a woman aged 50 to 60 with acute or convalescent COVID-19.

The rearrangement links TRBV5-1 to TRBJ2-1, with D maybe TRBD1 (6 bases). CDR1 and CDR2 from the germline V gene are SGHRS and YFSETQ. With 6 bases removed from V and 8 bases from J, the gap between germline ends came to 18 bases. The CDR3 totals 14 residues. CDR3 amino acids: CASNDWRYRDEQFF. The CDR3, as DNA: TGCGCCAGCAACGACTGGAGGTACAGGGATGAGCAGTTCTTC.

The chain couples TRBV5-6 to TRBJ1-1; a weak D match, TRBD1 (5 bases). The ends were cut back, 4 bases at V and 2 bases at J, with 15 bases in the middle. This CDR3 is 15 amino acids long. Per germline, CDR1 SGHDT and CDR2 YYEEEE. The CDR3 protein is CASSEGLTLNTEAFF. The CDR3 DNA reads TGTGCCAGCAGCGAGGGACTTACTCTAAACACTGAAGCTTTCTTT. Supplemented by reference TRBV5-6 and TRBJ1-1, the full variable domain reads DAGVTQSPTHLIKTRGQQVTLRCSPKSGHDTVSWYQQALGQGPQFIFQYYEEEERQRGNFPDRFSGHQFPNYSSELNVNALLLGDSALYLCASSEGLTLNTEAFFGQGTRLTVV.

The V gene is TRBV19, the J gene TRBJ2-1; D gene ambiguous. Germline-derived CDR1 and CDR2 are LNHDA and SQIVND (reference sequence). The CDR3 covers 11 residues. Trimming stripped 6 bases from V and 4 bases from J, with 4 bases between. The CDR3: CASRHYNEQFF. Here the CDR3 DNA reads TGTGCCAGTAGACATTACAATGAGCAGTTCTTC.

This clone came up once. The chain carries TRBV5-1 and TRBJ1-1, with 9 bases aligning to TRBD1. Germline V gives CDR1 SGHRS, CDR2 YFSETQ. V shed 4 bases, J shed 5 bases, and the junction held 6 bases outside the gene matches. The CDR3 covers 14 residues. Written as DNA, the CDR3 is TGCGCCAGCAGCCTGGACAGGGGCACGACTGAAGCTTTCTTT. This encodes CASSLDRGTTEAFF.

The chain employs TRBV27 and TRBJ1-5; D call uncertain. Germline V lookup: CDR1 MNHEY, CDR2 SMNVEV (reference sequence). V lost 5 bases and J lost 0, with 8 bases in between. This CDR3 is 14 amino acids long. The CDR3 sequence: CASSQTPSNQPQHF. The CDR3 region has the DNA TGTGCCAGCAGTCAGACACCTAGCAATCAGCCCCAGCATTTT.

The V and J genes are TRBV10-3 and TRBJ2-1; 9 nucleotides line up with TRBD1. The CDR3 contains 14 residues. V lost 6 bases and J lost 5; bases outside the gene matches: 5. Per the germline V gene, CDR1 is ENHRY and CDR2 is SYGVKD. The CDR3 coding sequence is TGTGCCATCAGGGGACAGGGTGACCACAATGAGCAGTTCTTC. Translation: CAIRGQGDHNEQFF.

As DNA, the CDR3 is TGTGCCAGCAGGCCAGGCGGGACAGGGGATGGCTACACCTTC. This gives the protein CASRPGGTGDGYTF. The rearrangement links TRBV3-1 (or the pseudogene TRBV3-2) to TRBJ1-2; 10 nucleotides align to TRBD1. This CDR3 is 14 amino acids long. V shed 6 bases, J shed 6 bases, and the junction held 7 bases outside the gene matches. Germline CDR1 is LGHDT and CDR2 is YNNKEL (reference sequence).

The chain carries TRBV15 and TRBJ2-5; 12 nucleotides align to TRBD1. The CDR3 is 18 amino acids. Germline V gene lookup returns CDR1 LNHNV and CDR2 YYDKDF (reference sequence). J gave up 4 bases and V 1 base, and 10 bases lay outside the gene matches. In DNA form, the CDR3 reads TGTGCCACCAGCAGAGTAGGGGACAGGGGGCCGGAATCAGAGACCCAGTACTTC. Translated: CATSRVGDRGPESETQYF.

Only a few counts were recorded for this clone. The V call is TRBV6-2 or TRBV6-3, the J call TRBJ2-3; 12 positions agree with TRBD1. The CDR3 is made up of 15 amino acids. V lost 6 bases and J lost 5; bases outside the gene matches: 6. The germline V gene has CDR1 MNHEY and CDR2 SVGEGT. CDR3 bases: TGTGCCAGCAGCCGGGGACAGGGGGCTGTAGATACGCAGTATTTT. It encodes CASSRGQGAVDTQYF.